A selection of T cell receptor beta chains follows, all from one sample in a study of cytomegalovirus exposure and HLA in healthy donors. Using immunoSEQ multiplex PCR, the repertoire was profiled, and TCRdb retains in-frame clones only, with some absent. Its table lists approximately 72,000 clones. The sample comprised PBMCs. The origin of the receptors is a woman in her forties in good health and CMV-seropositive. Each CDR3 is given with its conserved first and last residue. A D gene is named only where the DNA matches it firmly. Part of the rows lack a size; the others show once, few, many or a class for expanded clones.

j_call | v_call | d_call | clone_size | cdr3_nt | cdr3_aa
TRBJ2-5 | TRBV10-2 | TRBD2 | . | TGCGCCAGCAGTGAGCCGAGCGGGAGTCTTATGGAAGAGACCCAGTACTTC | CASSEPSGSLMEETQYF
TRBJ1-5 | TRBV2 | TRBD1 | . | TGTGCCAGCAGTGTTTGGGACAGGGGTCGGCAGCCCCAGCATTTT | CASSVWDRGRQPQHF
TRBJ2-7 | TRBV27 | TRBD2 | . | TGTGCCAGCAGTTCCGATCTAGCGGGGGTAGAATACGAGCAGTACTTC | CASSSDLAGVEYEQYF
TRBJ2-1 | TRBV9 | . | . | TGTGCCAGCAGCGTAGAGAAGGTGAGGTCCTACAATGAGCAGTTCTTC | CASSVEKVRSYNEQFF
TRBJ2-7 | TRBV27 | . | . | TGTGCCAGCAGTTTAGGGGGCAGGGCCCGCTACGAGCAGTACTTC | CASSLGGRARYEQYF
TRBJ1-1 | TRBV6-6 | TRBD1 | . | TGTGCCAGCAGTTTACAGGGGTCGGGAGCTTTCTTT | CASSLQGSGAFF
TRBJ1-1 | TRBV9 | TRBD1 | . | TGTGCCAGCAGCGTAGGGGACAGGGGAGGCACTGAAGCTTTCTTT | CASSVGDRGGTEAFF
TRBJ2-2 | TRBV7-3 | . | . | TGTGCCAGCAGCCCATCCGGCACCGGGGAGCTGTTTTTT | CASSPSGTGELFF
TRBJ2-2 | TRBV6-4 | TRBD1 | . | TGTGCCAGCAGTAAAACAGGGGATAACACCGGGGAGCTGTTTTTT | CASSKTGDNTGELFF
TRBJ2-7 | TRBV9 | TRBD2 | . | TGTGCCAGCAGCGTAGGTGCGGGAGCCTACGAGCAGTACTTC | CASSVGAGAYEQYF
TRBJ2-5 | TRBV10-3 | TRBD1 | . | TGTGCCATCAGGGCCGGACAGGCTGGGGAGACCCAGTACTTC | CAIRAGQAGETQYF
TRBJ1-1 | TRBV5-6 | TRBD1 | . | TGTGCCAGCAGCTTGGACAGGGGATCCGGGTTGAACACTGAAGCTTTCTTT | CASSLDRGSGLNTEAFF
TRBJ2-2 | TRBV7-7 | TRBD1 | . | TGTGCCAGCAGCCGACAGGGGGCGGCCGGGGAGCTGTTTTTT | CASSRQGAAGELFF
TRBJ1-2 | TRBV6-7 | . | . | TGTGCCAGCAGGTCCCCTTTGGCTGCCTTTTACTATGGCTACACCTTC | CASRSPLAAFYYGYTF
TRBJ1-6 | TRBV25-1 | TRBD1 | . | TGTGCCAGCAGTGAATGGACAGGGGATAATTCACCCCTCCACTTT | CASSEWTGDNSPLHF
TRBJ2-1 | TRBV15 | TRBD2 | . | TGTGCCACCAGCAGGAAAGCGGGGGCCTACAATGAGCAGTTCTTC | CATSRKAGAYNEQFF
TRBJ2-1 | TRBV7-9 | . | . | TGTGCCAGCAGCTTAAGATGGGAAATGGGGCCGCGAAATGAGCAGTTCTTC | CASSLRWEMGPRNEQFF
TRBJ1-1 | TRBV2 | . | . | TGTGCCAGCAGAAACAACGGGGGCACTGAAGCTTTCTTT | CASRNNGGTEAFF
TRBJ1-2 | TRBV29-1 | TRBD1 | . | TGCAGCGCTTGGGACAGGGGGCCGAATGGCTACACCTTC | CSAWDRGPNGYTF
TRBJ1-1 | TRBV5-1 | . | . | TGCGCCAGCAGGGGCTCAGGTTTGGACACTGAAGCTTTCTTT | CASRGSGLDTEAFF
TRBJ2-1 | TRBV7-3 | TRBD1 | . | TGTGCCAGCAGATTGAATCAGGGGGCCGCTGAGCAGTTCTTC | CASRLNQGAAEQFF
TRBJ1-1 | TRBV14 | . | . | TGTGCCAGCAGCAGACTAGCCTCGAACACTGAAGCTTTCTTT | CASSRLASNTEAFF
TRBJ1-5 | TRBV19 | TRBD1 | . | TGTGCCAGTGGGACTCCGACAGGGAGGTATAGCAATCAGCCCCAGCATTTT | CASGTPTGRYSNQPQHF
TRBJ1-6 | TRBV7-9 | . | . | TGTGCCAGCAGCCCGCTAGGAGGGGCAGGAGGAAAGAATTCACCCCTCCACTTT | CASSPLGGAGGKNSPLHF
TRBJ1-2 | TRBV25-1 | . | . | TGTGCCAGCAGTGAAGCCACGACAGGACGGGAGGGCTATGGCTACACCTTC | CASSEATTGREGYGYTF
TRBJ2-3 | TRBV4-2 | TRBD2 | . | TGTGCCAGCAGCCAAGATGGTCCGGGATTTGGGGGGGACACAGATACGCAGTATTTT | CASSQDGPGFGGDTDTQYF
TRBJ2-2 | TRBV7-6 | TRBD2 | . | TGTGCCAGCAGCCCCAGGGAGGGCACCGGGGAGCTGTTTTTT | CASSPREGTGELFF
TRBJ1-6 | TRBV6-1 | . | . | TGTGCCAGCAGTGAATTTGGGGCCCACTATAATTCACCCCTCCACTTT | CASSEFGAHYNSPLHF
TRBJ2-5 | TRBV19 | . | . | TGTGCCAGTAGTCCGCTCAGGGTCGGGGAGACCCAGTACTTC | CASSPLRVGETQYF
TRBJ2-7 | TRBV27 | TRBD1 | . | TGTGCCAGCAGTTACGTCGTCAACAGGGGGAGGCACGAGCAGTACTTC | CASSYVVNRGRHEQYF
TRBJ2-3 | TRBV19 | . | . | TGTGCCAGTACCCCAGCGGGTTACACAGATACGCAGTATTTT | CASTPAGYTDTQYF
TRBJ1-2 | TRBV6-1 | . | . | TGTGCCAGCAGTGCCGGGGCTAACTATGGCTACACCTTC | CASSAGANYGYTF
TRBJ2-3 | TRBV6-4 | TRBD2 | . | TGTGCCAGCAGTGCTGCGGGGGGCCACACAGATACGCAGTATTTT | CASSAAGGHTDTQYF
TRBJ2-7 | TRBV27 | . | . | TGTGCCAGCAGTTTTAAGGAGATATACACCTACGAGCAGTACTTC | CASSFKEIYTYEQYF
TRBJ1-6 | TRBV19 | TRBD1 | . | TGTGCCAGTAGTATGTGGACAGGGCCGAATTCACCCCTCCACTTT | CASSMWTGPNSPLHF
TRBJ2-3 | TRBV6-5 | . | . | TGTGCCAGCAGCCCCGGGGGATCAGATACGCAGTATTTT | CASSPGGSDTQYF
TRBJ1-1 | TRBV6-1 | TRBD1 | . | TGTGCCAGCAGGCCCGGACAGGGGTGGACTGAAGCTTTCTTT | CASRPGQGWTEAFF
TRBJ1-1 | TRBV18 | . | . | TGTGCCAGCTCACCACCGATAGGGGTGAACACTGAAGCTTTCTTT | CASSPPIGVNTEAFF
TRBJ2-2 | TRBV5-4 | . | . | TGTGCCAGCAGCTTGGGGGGCCCCACCGGGGAGCTGTTTTTT | CASSLGGPTGELFF
TRBJ1-1 | TRBV29-1 | . | . | TGCAGCGTTGTGCACAGGGTGGGCACTGAAGCTTTCTTT | CSVVHRVGTEAFF
TRBJ2-1 | TRBV4-3 | . | . | TGCGCCAGCAGCCAAGTCTTGCAACTAGCCGACTACAATGAGCAGTTCTTC | CASSQVLQLADYNEQFF
TRBJ1-1 | TRBV5-1 | . | large | TGCGCCAGCAGCTTCTCATCAGAGGGCACTGAAGCTTTCTTT | CASSFSSEGTEAFF
TRBJ2-5 | TRBV27 | . | . | TGTGCCAGCAGTTTAAGAGCTAGCATGGAGACCCAGTACTTC | CASSLRASMETQYF
TRBJ2-7 | TRBV6-5 | . | . | TGTGCCAGCAGTCGGGGTCCACCTCTCGAGCAGTACTTC | CASSRGPPLEQYF
TRBJ2-5 | TRBV5-1 | . | . | TGCGCCAGCAGCCTTAGACAGGCCCGGGGAGAGACCCAGTACTTC | CASSLRQARGETQYF
TRBJ1-2 | TRBV12-5 | TRBD1 | . | TGTGCTAGTTTAGGGACAGGGGGCCAGCGGGGCTATGGCTACACCTTC | CASLGTGGQRGYGYTF
TRBJ2-5 | TRBV19 | TRBD2 | . | TGTGCCAGTAGTATTCTAGCGGGGGAAGAGACCCAGTACTTC | CASSILAGEETQYF
TRBJ1-1 | TRBV30 | . | . | TGTGCCTGGTGGGGGGGGCAGAACACTGAAGCTTTCTTT | CAWWGGQNTEAFF
TRBJ1-2 | TRBV9 | . | . | TGTGCCAGCAGCGTACAATCCGGTGCCTATGGCTACACCTTC | CASSVQSGAYGYTF
TRBJ2-3 | TRBV2 | TRBD2 | . | TGTGCCAGCAGTTTGACTAGCGGGAGGAATACGCAGTATTTT | CASSLTSGRNTQYF
TRBJ1-2 | TRBV9 | TRBD1 | . | TGTGCCAGCAGCGTGGGGACAGGGGTCTTTGGCTACACCTTC | CASSVGTGVFGYTF
TRBJ1-2 | TRBV2 | TRBD1 | . | TGTGCCAGCCTACCCGCCTTGGACAGGGTGAGGCTTGGCTACACCTTC | CASLPALDRVRLGYTF
TRBJ2-3 | TRBV5-4 | . | . | TGTGCCAGCAGCTTGCTCCTGTTCGGACTCCAGAGCACAGATACGCAGTATTTT | CASSLLLFGLQSTDTQYF
TRBJ1-1 | TRBV5-1 | TRBD1 | . | TGCGCCAGCAGGTTGACAGGGGAGGCGGGCACTGAAGCTTTCTTT | CASRLTGEAGTEAFF
TRBJ1-1 | TRBV5-6 | TRBD1 | . | TGTGCCAGCAGCTACCTGACCGGGACAGGGGGTACTGAAGCTTTCTTT | CASSYLTGTGGTEAFF